A selection of T cell receptor beta chains follows, all from one sample in a study of blood T cell repertoires in COVID-19. Data came from immunoSEQ multiplex PCR; TCRdb stores just in-frame clones and leaves some out. This table holds 150,000 to 180,000 clones, about 88% found once. The sequenced sample consisted of peripheral blood. Receptors were obtained from a woman in her sixties or seventies with COVID-19, enrolled during active disease. Both conserved end residues are part of each CDR3. A D gene is named only where the DNA matches it firmly. Clone size is not always given. Where it is, it says once, few, many or a class for expanded clones.

CDR3aa: CASSERAERGFSYNEQFF
CDR3nt: TGTGCCAGCAGTGAACGGGCCGAGAGGGGGTTCTCCTACAATGAGCAGTTCTTC
abundance: -
j_gene: TRBJ2-1
v_gene: TRBV25-1
d_gene: -

CDR3aa: CASSYSLGGNQPQHF
CDR3nt: TGTGCCAGCAGTTACTCCCTAGGCGGCAATCAGCCCCAGCATTTT
abundance: -
j_gene: TRBJ1-5
v_gene: TRBV6-5
d_gene: -

CDR3aa: CASSLDLPTSGRLYEQYF
CDR3nt: TGTGCCAGCAGCTTAGATCTCCCAACTAGCGGGAGACTCTACGAGCAGTACTTC
abundance: few
j_gene: TRBJ2-7
v_gene: TRBV11-3
d_gene: TRBD2

CDR3aa: CASSPIKPSGTEAFF
CDR3nt: TGTGCCAGCTCACCTATCAAACCGAGCGGAACTGAAGCTTTCTTT
abundance: -
j_gene: TRBJ1-1
v_gene: TRBV18
d_gene: -

CDR3aa: CASSQQHSSGNTIYF
CDR3nt: TGTGCCAGCAGCCAACAGCATAGCTCTGGAAACACCATATATTTT
abundance: -
j_gene: TRBJ1-3
v_gene: TRBV7-2
d_gene: -

CDR3aa: CASSPRTGEAFF
CDR3nt: TGTGCCAGCTCACCCAGGACAGGTGAAGCTTTCTTT
abundance: -
j_gene: TRBJ1-1
v_gene: TRBV18
d_gene: TRBD1

CDR3aa: CASSVAGLTKGETQYF
CDR3nt: TGTGCCAGCAGCGTAGCCGGACTAACCAAGGGAGAGACCCAGTACTTC
abundance: -
j_gene: TRBJ2-5
v_gene: TRBV9
d_gene: -

CDR3aa: CASRGVGGNTQYF
CDR3nt: TGTGCCAGCAGGGGAGTGGGGGGGAATACGCAGTATTTT
abundance: -
j_gene: TRBJ2-3
v_gene: TRBV7-8
d_gene: TRBD2

CDR3aa: CASSQRQISASEKLFF
CDR3nt: TGCGCCAGCAGCCAACGACAGATTTCGGCTTCTGAAAAACTGTTTTTT
abundance: -
j_gene: TRBJ1-4
v_gene: TRBV5-1
d_gene: -

CDR3aa: CASSGQVRSEKLFF
CDR3nt: TGTGCCAGCAGCGGACAGGTTCGCAGTGAAAAACTGTTTTTT
abundance: -
j_gene: TRBJ1-4
v_gene: TRBV9
d_gene: -

CDR3aa: CASSNRDRDEQYF
CDR3nt: TGTGCCAGTAGTAATAGGGACAGGGACGAGCAGTACTTC
abundance: -
j_gene: TRBJ2-7
v_gene: TRBV19
d_gene: TRBD1

CDR3aa: CASSFGTSGNTYEQYF
CDR3nt: TGTGCCAGCAGTTTCGGGACTAGCGGGAATACCTACGAGCAGTACTTC
abundance: -
j_gene: TRBJ2-7
v_gene: TRBV6-6
d_gene: TRBD2

CDR3aa: CASSIRSVEGGTQHF
CDR3nt: TGTGCCAGTAGTATAAGGAGTGTAGAGGGTGGAACCCAGCATTTT
abundance: few
j_gene: TRBJ1-5
v_gene: TRBV19
d_gene: -

CDR3aa: CASSANTYGYTF
CDR3nt: TGTGCCAGCAGTGCAAACACCTATGGCTACACCTTC
abundance: -
j_gene: TRBJ1-2
v_gene: TRBV25-1
d_gene: -

CDR3aa: CASSPHQGAEAFF
CDR3nt: TGTGCCAGCTCACCACATCAAGGAGCTGAAGCTTTCTTT
abundance: -
j_gene: TRBJ1-1
v_gene: TRBV18
d_gene: -

CDR3aa: CASSADFSNQPQHF
CDR3nt: TGTGCCAGCAGTGCAGACTTTAGCAATCAGCCCCAGCATTTT
abundance: -
j_gene: TRBJ1-5
v_gene: TRBV6-1
d_gene: -

CDR3aa: CASRKDRGPETLHF
CDR3nt: TGTGCCAGCAGGAAGGACAGGGGCCCCGAGACCCTCCACTTT
abundance: -
j_gene: TRBJ1-6
v_gene: TRBV6-5
d_gene: TRBD1

CDR3aa: CSVGGEANTEAFF
CDR3nt: TGCAGCGTGGGAGGAGAGGCGAACACTGAAGCTTTCTTT
abundance: -
j_gene: TRBJ1-1
v_gene: TRBV29-1
d_gene: -

CDR3aa: CATKDPGLLEAFF
CDR3nt: TGTGCGACAAAAGACCCCGGCCTGCTTGAAGCTTTCTTT
abundance: -
j_gene: TRBJ1-1
v_gene: TRBV19
d_gene: -

CDR3aa: CASVDRARSGELFF
CDR3nt: TGTGCCAGTGTTGACAGGGCGAGATCCGGGGAGCTGTTTTTT
abundance: -
j_gene: TRBJ2-2
v_gene: TRBV19
d_gene: TRBD1

CDR3aa: CASSFSRGGNSPLHF
CDR3nt: TGTGCCAGCAGCTTTAGTAGGGGAGGTAATTCACCCCTCCACTTT
abundance: -
j_gene: TRBJ1-6
v_gene: TRBV7-2
d_gene: -

CDR3aa: CASSPRRDTDQPQHF
CDR3nt: TGTGCCAGCAGCCCTCGACGGGACACCGATCAGCCCCAGCATTTT
abundance: -
j_gene: TRBJ1-5
v_gene: TRBV9
d_gene: -

CDR3aa: CASSLGAKGKDTIYF
CDR3nt: TGTGCCAGTAGTTTGGGGGCGAAGGGCAAGGACACCATATATTTT
abundance: -
j_gene: TRBJ1-3
v_gene: TRBV19
d_gene: -

CDR3aa: CASSYLNRGPNQPQHF
CDR3nt: TGTGCCAGCAGTTACCTAAACAGGGGGCCCAATCAGCCCCAGCATTTT
abundance: -
j_gene: TRBJ1-5
v_gene: TRBV6-6
d_gene: TRBD1

CDR3aa: CASSRDRRETQYF
CDR3nt: TGTGCCAGCAGCCGGGACAGACGTGAGACCCAGTACTTC
abundance: -
j_gene: TRBJ2-5
v_gene: TRBV14
d_gene: TRBD1

CDR3aa: CASSVGPLAGGLTQYF
CDR3nt: TGTGCCAGCAGCGTAGGCCCCTTAGCGGGAGGGCTCACCCAGTACTTC
abundance: -
j_gene: TRBJ2-5
v_gene: TRBV9
d_gene: TRBD2

CDR3aa: CASSLAAGRGGGETQYF
CDR3nt: TGTGCTAGCAGCTTAGCAGCCGGGAGAGGTGGGGGGGAGACCCAGTACTTC
abundance: -
j_gene: TRBJ2-5
v_gene: TRBV7-7
d_gene: -

CDR3aa: CASSLVLRDRGLYEQFF
CDR3nt: TGTGCCAGCAGCTTAGTCCTCCGGGACAGGGGGTTGTATGAGCAGTTCTTC
abundance: -
j_gene: TRBJ2-1
v_gene: TRBV7-9
d_gene: TRBD1

CDR3aa: CASSDTGNLSPLHF
CDR3nt: TGTGCCAGTAGCGATACAGGGAACTTATCACCCCTCCACTTT
abundance: -
j_gene: TRBJ1-6
v_gene: TRBV19
d_gene: -

CDR3aa: CAWEAGGPFPNEQFF
CDR3nt: TGTGCCTGGGAAGCGGGGGGGCCGTTTCCCAATGAGCAGTTCTTC
abundance: -
j_gene: TRBJ2-1
v_gene: TRBV30
d_gene: TRBD2

CDR3aa: CASSQGASLGYTF
CDR3nt: TGTGCCAGCAGTCAGGGGGCGTCGCTCGGCTACACCTTC
abundance: -
j_gene: TRBJ1-2
v_gene: TRBV12-3/TRBV12-4
d_gene: TRBD1

CDR3aa: CATSAAAGGQPQHF
CDR3nt: TGTGCCACCAGTGCCGCAGCCGGGGGGCAGCCCCAGCATTTT
abundance: -
j_gene: TRBJ1-5
v_gene: TRBV24-1
d_gene: -

CDR3aa: CASSLDEAGLYTEAFF
CDR3nt: TGTGCCAGCAGCTTAGATGAGGCAGGGTTGTACACTGAAGCTTTCTTT
abundance: -
j_gene: TRBJ1-1
v_gene: TRBV11-2
d_gene: -

CDR3aa: CASSKGADGGELFF
CDR3nt: TGCGCCAGCAGTAAGGGGGCTGATGGTGGGGAGCTGTTTTTT
abundance: -
j_gene: TRBJ2-2
v_gene: TRBV4-1
d_gene: TRBD1

CDR3aa: CASSIGREYGYTF
CDR3nt: TGTGCCAGTAGTATAGGTCGGGAATATGGCTACACCTTC
abundance: -
j_gene: TRBJ1-2
v_gene: TRBV19
d_gene: -

CDR3aa: CASSYPTGPNTEAFF
CDR3nt: TGTGCCAGCAGCTACCCGACAGGGCCAAACACTGAAGCTTTCTTT
abundance: once
j_gene: TRBJ1-1
v_gene: TRBV5-6
d_gene: TRBD1

CDR3aa: CATSQFNTYNEQFF
CDR3nt: TGTGCCACCAGTCAGTTTAACACCTACAATGAGCAGTTCTTC
abundance: -
j_gene: TRBJ2-1
v_gene: TRBV15
d_gene: -

CDR3aa: CSVRTDYTEAFF
CDR3nt: TGCAGCGTAAGGACAGACTACACTGAAGCTTTCTTT
abundance: -
j_gene: TRBJ1-1
v_gene: TRBV29-1
d_gene: -

CDR3aa: CASSLARVDEQYF
CDR3nt: TGTGCCAGCAGCTTAGCCCGGGTGGACGAGCAGTACTTC
abundance: -
j_gene: TRBJ2-7
v_gene: TRBV7-2
d_gene: -

CDR3aa: CASSETGGMYGYTF
CDR3nt: TGTGCCAGCAGTGAAACAGGGGGCATGTATGGCTACACCTTC
abundance: -
j_gene: TRBJ1-2
v_gene: TRBV6-1
d_gene: TRBD1

CDR3aa: CASSLEGTGGEKLFF
CDR3nt: TGCGCCAGCAGCTTGGAAGGGACAGGGGGCGAAAAACTGTTTTTT
abundance: -
j_gene: TRBJ1-4
v_gene: TRBV5-1
d_gene: TRBD1

CDR3aa: CASKGQLNEQFF
CDR3nt: TGTGCCAGCAAGGGACAGTTGAATGAGCAGTTCTTC
abundance: -
j_gene: TRBJ2-1
v_gene: TRBV25-1
d_gene: TRBD1

CDR3aa: CASSLRTGVFSPLHF
CDR3nt: TGCGCCAGCAGCTTGAGGACAGGGGTTTTTTCACCCCTCCACTTT
abundance: medium-sized
j_gene: TRBJ1-6
v_gene: TRBV5-1
d_gene: TRBD1

CDR3aa: CASSQGVYGYTF
CDR3nt: TGTGCCAGCAGCCAAGGAGTCTATGGCTACACCTTC
abundance: -
j_gene: TRBJ1-2
v_gene: TRBV3-1/TRBV3-2
d_gene: -

CDR3aa: CASSLTLVGRLSQPQHF
CDR3nt: TGTGCCAGCAGCTTGACCCTGGTGGGCCGCCTGAGTCAGCCCCAGCATTTT
abundance: -
j_gene: TRBJ1-5
v_gene: TRBV5-5
d_gene: -

CDR3aa: CAISESDSPNTEAFF
CDR3nt: TGTGCCATCAGTGAGTCAGACAGCCCGAACACTGAAGCTTTCTTT
abundance: -
j_gene: TRBJ1-1
v_gene: TRBV10-3
d_gene: -

CDR3aa: CASSFAGTEKKLFF
CDR3nt: TGTGCCAGCAGTTTCGCCGGGACAGAGAAAAAACTGTTTTTT
abundance: -
j_gene: TRBJ1-4
v_gene: TRBV6-5
d_gene: TRBD1

CDR3aa: CASRGTGLNQPQHF
CDR3nt: TGTGCCAGTCGCGGGACAGGACTCAATCAGCCCCAGCATTTT
abundance: few
j_gene: TRBJ1-5
v_gene: TRBV19
d_gene: TRBD1

CDR3aa: CASSVTGGFYEQYF
CDR3nt: TGTGCCAGCAGTGTGACAGGGGGCTTCTACGAGCAGTACTTC
abundance: -
j_gene: TRBJ2-7
v_gene: TRBV2
d_gene: TRBD1

CDR3aa: CAISVKGREETQYF
CDR3nt: TGTGCCATCAGTGTCAAAGGGAGGGAAGAGACCCAGTACTTC
abundance: -
j_gene: TRBJ2-5
v_gene: TRBV10-3
d_gene: TRBD2

CDR3aa: CASSFRGGTNTGELFF
CDR3nt: TGTGCCAGCAGCTTCCGGGGGGGGACGAACACCGGGGAGCTGTTTTTT
abundance: -
j_gene: TRBJ2-2
v_gene: TRBV7-2
d_gene: TRBD2

CDR3aa: CASSVGQGHNEKLFF
CDR3nt: TGTGCCAGTAGTGTCGGACAGGGACATAATGAAAAACTGTTTTTT
abundance: -
j_gene: TRBJ1-4
v_gene: TRBV19
d_gene: TRBD1

CDR3aa: CASSDRTGWAQPQHF
CDR3nt: TGTGCCAGCAGTGATAGGACAGGTTGGGCTCAGCCCCAGCATTTT
abundance: -
j_gene: TRBJ1-5
v_gene: TRBV6-1
d_gene: TRBD1

CDR3aa: CASSFTDSYNSPLHF
CDR3nt: TGTGCCAGCAGCTTTACAGACTCCTATAATTCACCCCTCCACTTT
abundance: few
j_gene: TRBJ1-6
v_gene: TRBV7-9
d_gene: -